The TCR beta chain under discussion was sequenced for a study of T cell responses to AZD1222 COVID-19 vaccine. Second-dose intervals of approximately 4 or approximately 12 weeks were pooled. This clone was detected only a few times. As yet, its antigen is unknown. Only in-frame clones appear in the TCRdb table, and some are missing; sequencing was by immunoSEQ multiplex PCR. Among about 150,000 clones listed, 80% to 90% were seen once. Whole-study findings and limits: The study found Spike-specific TCR breadth and depth rose after two AZD1222 doses. Spike was spanned by vaccine-associated CD4 TCRs, which were dominant at 160-218 and 743-854. In all cases, repertoires were sampled only after the peak T cell response.

Looked up from germline, CDR1 is MNHNS and CDR2 is SASEGT. V was shortened by 0 bases and J by 3 bases, with 15 bases between the two germline ends. The CDR3 totals 17 residues. J is TRBJ1-5 and V is TRBV6-1; a possible D gene is TRBD1 (6 bases). The receptor comes from an adult who received the AZD1222 COVID-19 vaccine. The sample consisted of peripheral blood, taken 28 days after the second AZD1222 dose. The CDR3 is CASSEAVGRGNNQPQHF. CDR3 nucleotide sequence: TGTGCCAGCAGTGAAGCGGTAGGTAGGGGGAACAATCAGCCCCAGCATTTT.